These 29 T cell receptor beta chains originate from one sample sequenced in a study of shared clonotypes between healthy human individuals. As defined, naive CD8 cells were CD45RO-negative and positively selected for CCR7, with terminally differentiated effector memory CD45RA+ cells excluded. The data were produced by immunoSEQ multiplex PCR, yet TCRdb's version contains in-frame clones alone and is incomplete. The sample shows approximately 2,200,000 clones, just over 90% of them seen only once. The sample consisted of naive CD8+ T cells from PBMCs. The origin of the receptors is a man aged 18 to 30 in good health. Some clones in this sample may be carry-over from other donors' samples.

The DNA for the CDR3 is TGTGCCAGCAGTCAGACCCACGGGGTGGCCGAGCAGTACTTC. Residues: CASSQTHGVAEQYF. The chain employs TRBV6-1 and TRBJ2-7, with D possibly TRBD2 on 5 matching bases. The germline V gene encodes CDR1 MNHNS and CDR2 SASEGT. Trimming pared 5 bases from V and 6 bases from J, leaving 17 bases between. The CDR3 is 14 residues long.

The chain couples TRBV28 to TRBJ1-3, with a tentative D call TRBD1 (5 bases). Germline V gives CDR1 MDHEN, CDR2 SYDVKM. CDR3 length: 15 amino acids. The V end lost 3 bases, the J end lost 5 bases, and 14 bases lay between the germline ends. CDR3 residues: CASSFKAGRRNTIYF. The CDR3 DNA reads TGTGCCAGCAGTTTCAAGGCAGGGAGAAGAAACACCATATATTTT. The full variable domain, in which reference TRBV28 and TRBJ1-3 provide the parts outside the CDR3, is DVKVTQSSRYLVKRTGEKVFLECVQDMDHENMFWYRQDPGLGLRLIYFSYDVKMKEKGDIPEGYSVSREKKERFSLILESASTNQTSMYLCASSFKAGRRNTIYFGEGSWLTVV.

This clone was observed a single time. The chain combines TRBV27 with TRBJ1-1; tentative D call: TRBD1 (6 bases). CDR3 length: 16 residues. Germline CDR1 is MNHEY and CDR2 is SMNVEV (reference sequence). Trimming shortened V by 3 bases and J by 4 bases, and 18 bases separated the two germline ends. The CDR3: CASSFNVAGVRTEAFF. The CDR3 DNA reads TGTGCCAGCAGTTTTAACGTGGCAGGGGTGCGCACTGAAGCTTTCTTT.

The rearrangement links TRBV7-2 to TRBJ2-1, with 10 bases fitting TRBD2. Looked up from germline, CDR1 is SGHTA and CDR2 is FQGNSA. V was pared by 1 base and J by 3 bases, with 12 bases of the junction left unmatched. CDR3 length equals 19 residues. For the CDR3, the DNA is TGTGCCAGCAGCTTAGTTATTTCGGCTAGCGGGAGCCGCTACAATGAGCAGTTCTTC. Translated: CASSLVISASGSRYNEQFF.

The V call is TRBV5-8, the J call TRBJ1-1; a weak D match, TRBD1 (6 bases). Germline V gene data show CDR1 as SGHTS and CDR2 as YDEGEE. This CDR3 is 17 amino acids long. V gave up 3 bases and J gave up 0 bases, with 18 bases separating them. Here the CDR3 reads CASSSTPGHYMNTEAFF. The CDR3 DNA follows: TGTGCCAGCAGCTCCACTCCGGGACACTACATGAACACTGAAGCTTTCTTT.

With respect to this clone: The junction departs from the called germline gene at one end, perhaps through a read error. CDR3 region: CASSLSNRNAYEQYF. CDR3 coding DNA: TGTGCCAGCAGTCTATCCAACCGTAACGCCTACGAGCAGTACTTC. The rearrangement uses TRBV27 and TRBJ2-7; D is ambiguous. In germline, CDR1 is MNHEY, CDR2 SMNVEV (reference sequence). The CDR3 spans 15 residues.

The rearrangement uses TRBV30 and TRBJ2-7; TRBD1 matches 8 bases. The CDR3 runs 12 residues. In germline, CDR1 is GTSNPN, CDR2 SVGIG (reference sequence). The trim removed 6 bases at V and 6 bases at J, leaving 7 bases unmatched. The CDR3 DNA is TGTGCCTGTACCTGGACAGGGTTCGAGCAGTACTTC. Translating gives CACTWTGFEQYF.

Concerning this clone: Different DNA sequences within this sample yield the same CDR3. CDR3 amino acids: CASSLGQGSEQYF. Written as DNA, the CDR3 is TGTGCCAGCAGTTTGGGGCAGGGCAGCGAGCAGTACTTC. V usage is TRBV27 and J usage is TRBJ2-7; the D gene is possibly TRBD1 (5 bases). V was pared by 3 bases and J by 6 bases, with 12 bases between. CDR3 length: 13 residues. From germline, CDR1 is MNHEY and CDR2 SMNVEV (reference sequence).

As concerns this clone: This sample includes further DNA sequences coding for the same CDR3. The chain joins TRBV6-6 to TRBJ2-1; the D gene is possibly TRBD1 (5 bases). From germline, CDR1 is MNHNY and CDR2 SVGAGI (reference sequence). This CDR3 region has 13 residues. The V end was cut by 6 bases, the J end by 4 bases, with 10 bases between. The CDR3 protein is CASSLQEYNEQFF. The CDR3 bases are TGTGCCAGCAGCCTACAGGAGTACAATGAGCAGTTCTTC.

This clone has only a few counts. Other DNA sequences in this specimen translate into the identical CDR3. This chain joins TRBV30 and TRBJ1-1, with D hard to call. CDR1 GTSNPN and CDR2 SVGIG come from the germline V gene (reference sequence). V lost 0 bases and J lost 5, with 7 bases in between. This CDR3 contains 12 residues. DNA for the CDR3: TGTGCCTGGAGTGTAGTGGGGACTGAAGCTTTCTTT. This translates into CAWSVVGTEAFF.

The chain couples TRBV28 to TRBJ1-3; TRBD1 agrees at 8 bases. In germline, CDR1 is MDHEN, CDR2 SYDVKM. The CDR3 consists of 14 residues. J was trimmed by 0 bases and V by 10 bases; bases with no gene match: 5. CDR3 DNA: TGTGCCATCAGGGGGCAGAGCTCTGGAAACACCATATATTTT. This encodes CAIRGQSSGNTIYF.

The V call is TRBV7-9, the J call TRBJ2-3; D perhaps matches TRBD2 (5 bases). Germline V gene sequence: CDR1 SEHNR, CDR2 FQNEAQ (reference sequence). Trimming stripped 5 bases from V and 4 bases from J, with 13 bases between. This CDR3 has 14 amino acids. The CDR3 region is CASSPTLAADTQYF. CDR3 DNA sequence: TGTGCCAGCAGCCCGACCCTAGCCGCAGATACGCAGTATTTT.

The chain uses TRBV7-2 and TRBJ2-7; a weak D match, TRBD2 (6 bases). Trimming took 5 bases from V and 7 from J, leaving 12 bases between them. This CDR3 is 12 amino acids long. Germline CDR1 reads SGHTA; CDR2 reads FQGNSA. The CDR3 DNA is TGTGCCAGCAGCCCCCGGGAGTGGGAGCAGTACTTC. It translates to CASSPREWEQYF. Full variable domain (missing parts from reference TRBV7-2 and TRBJ2-7): GAGVSQSPSNKVTEKGKDVELRCDPISGHTALYWYRQSLGQGLEFLIYFQGNSAPDKSGLPSDRFSAERTGGSVSTLTIQRTQQEDSAVYLCASSPREWEQYFGPGTRLTVT.

The genes are TRBV6-5 and TRBJ2-2; D assignment may be TRBD1 or TRBD2 (5 bases each). Germline V gene sequence: CDR1 MNHEY, CDR2 SVGAGI. CDR3 length equals 15 residues. With 0 bases removed from V and 6 bases from J, the gap between germline ends came to 11 bases. CDR3 residues: CASSYSRGEAGELFF. In DNA, the CDR3 is TGTGCCAGCAGTTACTCGAGGGGAGAGGCCGGGGAGCTGTTTTTT.

This chain uses TRBV7-9 with TRBJ1-1; D is perhaps TRBD1 (5 bases). The V gene's germline CDR1 is SEHNR and CDR2 FQNEAQ (reference sequence). Between the trimmed V and J ends, which lost 11 bases and 0 bases, there was a span of 22 bases. The CDR3 length is 16 residues. The CDR3 DNA reads TGTGCCGTTAACCAGGGTCCGGGATCCATGAACACTGAAGCTTTCTTT. Protein: CAVNQGPGSMNTEAFF.

The chain links TRBV5-1 to TRBJ2-2; 10 nucleotides line up with TRBD1. CDR3 length equals 16 residues. CDR1 is SGHRS and CDR2 is YFSETQ in the germline V gene. With 1 base clipped from V and 6 bases from J, the junction kept 6 bases outside the gene matches. The chain's CDR3 is CASSLTDRGQPGELFF. CDR3 in DNA: TGCGCCAGCAGCTTGACTGACAGGGGGCAACCCGGGGAGCTGTTTTTT.

This chain links TRBV2 with TRBJ1-4, with D possibly matching TRBD1 (5 bases). Between the trimmed V and J ends, which lost 6 bases and 6 bases, there was a span of 11 bases. The CDR3 has 13 residues. Germline loops: CDR1 SNHLY, CDR2 FYNNEI. Written as DNA, the CDR3 is TGTGCCAGCAGGCAGGGAGTGGATGAAAAACTGTTTTTT. Encoded protein: CASRQGVDEKLFF.

The chain couples TRBV5-4 to TRBJ2-1, with unresolved D. V lost 0 bases to trimming and J lost 5 bases, with 15 bases between them. CDR3 length equals 16 residues. In germline, CDR1 is SGHNT, CDR2 YYREEE (reference sequence). The CDR3 sequence is CASSLVLGPPNNEQFF. The CDR3 DNA sequence: TGTGCCAGCAGCTTGGTTCTTGGCCCTCCTAACAATGAGCAGTTCTTC.

The rearrangement uses TRBV5-6 and TRBJ1-1; D gene unclear. The V gene's germline CDR1 is SGHDT and CDR2 YYEEEE. The V end was cut by 1 base, the J end by 2 bases, with 9 bases between. This CDR3 is 14 amino acids long. DNA of the CDR3: TGTGCCAGCAGCTTGTACAGACTAAACACTGAAGCTTTCTTT. Amino acids: CASSLYRLNTEAFF.

The CDR3 coding sequence is TGTGCCAGCAGCGTAGCCACTAGCACAGATACGCAGTATTTT. It codes for CASSVATSTDTQYF. The chain links TRBV9 to TRBJ2-3; D is uncertain. V was clipped by 0 bases and J by 0 bases, with 5 bases between them. This CDR3 is 14 amino acids long. CDR1 and CDR2 from the germline V gene are SGDLS and YYNGEE.

The chain carries TRBV9 and TRBJ2-3, with D perhaps TRBD2 (6 bases). Germline V lookup: CDR1 SGDLS, CDR2 YYNGEE. With 0 bases removed from V and 2 bases from J, the gap between germline ends came to 10 bases. The CDR3 sequence is 15 residues long. CDR3 sequence (DNA): TGTGCCAGCAGCGTAGCGGGAGCCCTCACAGATACGCAGTATTTT. Residues: CASSVAGALTDTQYF.

As concerns this clone: The identical CDR3 is also encoded by other nucleotide sequences in the sample. J is TRBJ2-3 and V is TRBV6-5; D call uncertain. The length of the CDR3 is 13 residues. V was pared by 3 bases and J by 3 bases, with 7 bases between. The germline CDR1 and CDR2 sequences are MNHEY and SVGAGI. In DNA, the CDR3 is TGTGCCAGCAGTTATTTCGGTACAGATACGCAGTATTTT. Protein sequence: CASSYFGTDTQYF.

The chain uses TRBV4-3 and TRBJ2-7, with 13 bases matching TRBD2. CDR1 is LGHNA, CDR2 YSLEER, per germline. The CDR3 has 15 residues. The V gene end was trimmed by 3 bases and the J gene end by 7 bases; junction bases not matched to a gene: 6. The CDR3 reads CASSHGLAGAPEQYF. CDR3 nucleotide sequence: TGCGCCAGCAGCCACGGACTAGCGGGAGCGCCGGAGCAGTACTTC.

This sequence joins TRBV19 and TRBJ2-7; D may be TRBD1 (6 bases). Trimming pared 3 bases from V and 3 bases from J, leaving 15 bases between. The V gene's germline CDR1 is LNHDA and CDR2 SQIVND (reference sequence). This CDR3 is built from 15 residues. The DNA of the CDR3 is TGTGCCAGTAGTATTACCTATGAAGGGGGCTACGAGCAGTACTTC. It is translated as CASSITYEGGYEQYF.

The gene calls are TRBV7-3 and TRBJ2-7; 7 bases match TRBD2. V gave up 1 base and J gave up 2 bases; unmatched junction bases: 8. The CDR3 loop spans 16 amino acids. Looked up from germline, CDR1 is SGHTA and CDR2 is FQGTGA. DNA for the CDR3: TGTGCCAGCAGCTTAAACCCGGGAGGCGGAACCTACGAGCAGTACTTC. It translates to CASSLNPGGGTYEQYF.

The table lists this clone with a count of one. V and J are TRBV7-9 and TRBJ1-5; 7 bases fit TRBD1. Germline loops: CDR1 SEHNR, CDR2 FQNEAQ (reference sequence). The CDR3 is 14 amino acids. The V and J ends lost 4 bases and 7 bases, in that order; junction bases with no gene match: 7. The CDR3 bases are TGTGCCAGCAGCTCAGGGGACAGTCCACAGCCCCAGCATTTT. This translates into CASSSGDSPQPQHF.

About this clone: At the DNA level, this CDR3 is encoded by other sequences in the same sample as well. J is TRBJ2-1 and V is TRBV5-1; 11 nucleotides match TRBD2. This CDR3 comprises 17 residues. J lost 0 bases, V lost 4 bases, and 6 bases had no gene match. CDR1 and CDR2 from the germline V gene are SGHRS and YFSETQ. The chain's CDR3 is CASSPGTSGPSYNEQFF. CDR3 nucleotides: TGCGCCAGCAGCCCGGGGACTAGCGGACCCTCCTACAATGAGCAGTTCTTC.

This sequence joins TRBV2 and TRBJ2-1; 9 positions match TRBD1. The CDR3 is made up of 16 amino acids. CDR1 is SNHLY, CDR2 FYNNEI, per germline. V gave up 5 bases and J gave up 4 bases; unmatched junction bases: 9. As DNA, the CDR3 is TGTGCCAGCAGTACCCCGGGACAGGGACTTTACAATGAGCAGTTCTTC. This sequence encodes CASSTPGQGLYNEQFF.

V usage is TRBV19 and J usage is TRBJ1-5; unclear D gene. Trimming removed 7 bases from V and 0 bases from J, with 13 bases in between. Looked up from germline, CDR1 is LNHDA and CDR2 is SQIVND (reference sequence). The CDR3 has 15 amino acids. CDR3 amino acids: CASMWRQNSNQPQHF. CDR3 DNA: TGTGCCAGTATGTGGCGGCAGAATAGCAATCAGCCCCAGCATTTT.